This T cell receptor beta chain was captured by sequencing in a study of metastatic and nonmetastatic thyroid tumors. All patients were treatment-naive before thyroid surgery. This clone has more than one count but fewer than ten. V was pared by 4 bases and J by 3 bases, with 4 bases of the junction left unmatched. There are 14 residues in the CDR3. TCRdb used MiXCR to call clones anew from the PCR reads. The data show roughly 45,000 clones, approximately 3% seen once. The source material was blood. This sequence joins TRBV12-3 or TRBV12-4 and TRBJ1-2; TRBD1 aligns across 8 bases. This TCR derives from a female donor with papillary thyroid cancer or a benign thyroid nodule (not recorded which). Some clones in this sample may be carry-over from other donors' samples. In DNA, the CDR3 is TGTGCCAGCAGTTCAGGGGGCGCCCACTATGGCTACACCTTC. As protein: CASSSGGAHYGYTF.